Listed below are T cell receptor beta chains from one sample, sequenced in a study of blood T cells in healthy people across ages. TCRdb re-derived calls from the 5' RACE reads in MiXCR, one entry per CDR3 protein. The sample contains 750,000 to 950,000 distinct CDR3 sequences, roughly 26% of which appear only once. A further study also used this sample, focusing on T cells of mothers and their children.

The sample comprised blood. Receptors originate from a boy between 10 and 17 years old in good health. The conserved cysteine and the conserved F or W are not part of the CDR3 here.

TRBV7-9	TRBJ2-6	ASSPSTGANVLT
TRBV6-6	TRBJ1-2	ASSLQQGAPGGGYT
TRBV20-1	NA	SARNRVAYEQY
TRBV29-1	TRBJ2-3	SVGAGGTDTQY
TRBV20-1	TRBJ2-1	SARPILAGGPWEQF
TRBV5-1	TRBJ2-3	ASSTEGGLFSPTDTQY
TRBV28	TRBJ2-7	ASSPWTGGDYEQY
TRBV20-1	TRBJ2-1	SARDSKGGGNEQF
TRBV7-2	TRBJ2-2	ASSAFGAANTGELF
TRBV4-1	TRBJ2-1	ASSYPGQGLNEQF
TRBV6-5	TRBJ1-4	ASSPSYPANEKLF
TRBV27	TRBJ2-5	ASIDLQGQGAKEQY
TRBV5-1	TRBJ2-5	ASSIGLAGGRETQY
TRBV25-1	TRBJ1-2	ASSEQGDDGYT
TRBV5-1	TRBJ1-4	ASSLWTVTTNEKLF
TRBV7-2	TRBJ2-5	ASSLDPRGAQY
TRBV29-1	TRBJ1-4	SILRTLKGEKLF
TRBV6-1	TRBJ2-7	ASSAPRGAAAYEQY
TRBV5-1	TRBJ1-1	ASSLRESGTEAF
TRBV28	TRBJ2-7	ASSPPGLAGGFYEQY
TRBV29-1	TRBJ2-5	SVSSGQETQY
TRBV6-5	TRBJ1-2	ATQGDGYT
TRBV3-1	TRBJ2-7	ASSPPGSPSSYEQY
TRBV6-6	TRBJ1-2	ASSPAGGGEYGYT
TRBV11-2	TRBJ2-6	ASSLEQSGANVLT
TRBV6-1	TRBJ1-6	ASRDFGGSSPLH
TRBV29-1	TRBJ1-3	SVLEQGSRNTIY
TRBV20-1	TRBJ1-1	SARFLRRGIGAEAF
TRBV18	TRBJ1-1	ASSPLGNRPEAF
TRBV4-2	TRBJ1-2	ASSQVTANYGCT
TRBV16	TRBJ2-1	ASKTPGNEQF
TRBV5-1	TRBJ2-1	ASSLVGGLGYNEQF
TRBV7-2	TRBJ2-1	ASSLAGDRVYNEQF
TRBV7-2	TRBJ2-7	ASSPDRIGYEQY
TRBV10-2	TRBJ1-6	ASGTGENSPLH
TRBV7-3	TRBJ1-5	ASSLYGGQNQPQH
TRBV7-9	TRBJ1-1	ASSLPRPEAF
TRBV29-1	TRBJ1-1	SVDKSSTEAF
TRBV4-1	TRBJ1-2	ASSQDGDKNYGYT
TRBV29-1	TRBJ2-7	SVVAAGGDYEQY